This T cell receptor (beta chain) came from a study of blood T cell repertoires in COVID-19. CDR1 and CDR2 from the germline V gene are SGHAT and FQNNGV. CDR3 length equals 13 residues. V lost 5 bases and J 10 bases, leaving 12 bases between the germline ends. This clone was seen only once. Here immunoSEQ multiplex PCR was the method, and the copy in TCRdb shows in-frame clones only, minus some. The sample includes around 130,000 clones, 65% to 90% of them seen just once. This clonotype was obtained from a woman aged 45-65 years who had recovered from COVID-19. The specimen was PBMCs or T cells enriched from blood (not recorded which). The V and J genes are TRBV11-2 and TRBJ1-6, with a weak D call TRBD1 (6 bases). CDR3: CASSPGTPSPLHF. CDR3 nucleotide sequence: TGTGCCAGCAGCCCCGGGACACCCTCACCCCTCCACTTT.